Shown below are 2 T cell receptor beta chains from a single sample sequenced in a study of shared clonotypes between healthy human individuals. Libraries were prepared by immunoSEQ multiplex PCR; TCRdb keeps only in-frame clonotypes and omits some of them. The sample shows approximately 1,500,000 clones, approximately 98% of them seen only once. Sequencing input: naive CD4+ T cells sorted from blood. Subset specified: CD45RA+ positively selected. These receptor sequences come from a man between 25 and 39 years old in good health.

The rearrangement joins TRBV18 to TRBJ2-7; D may be TRBD1 or TRBD2 (6 bases each). CDR3 length: 16 residues. CDR1 is KGHSH, CDR2 LQKENI, per germline. V lost 2 bases and J 6 bases, leaving 20 bases between the germline ends. In DNA, the CDR3 is TGTGCCAGCTCACCAAATTGGAAGTCCGGGGGCGGCGAGCAGTACTTC. The encoded protein is CASSPNWKSGGGEQYF.

This clone was seen just once. The chain uses TRBV7-9 and TRBJ1-5; 10 bases are shared with TRBD1. Germline-derived CDR1 and CDR2 are SEHNR and FQNEAQ (reference sequence). CDR3 length: 15 residues. Unmatched junction bases numbered 6, after V lost 5 bases and J lost 5 bases. The CDR3 spells CASSHGTGAHQPQHF. Written as DNA, the CDR3 is TGTGCCAGCAGCCATGGGACAGGGGCACATCAGCCCCAGCATTTT.